A single T cell receptor beta chain is shown here with its context. V was trimmed by 5 bases and J by 1 base, leaving 9 bases between them. The CDR3 runs 15 residues. Germline values: CDR1 SGHAT, CDR2 FQDESV (reference sequence). One entry per CDR3 protein results from TCRdb running MiXCR on the 5' RACE reads. Seen here are hundreds of thousands of distinct CDR3 sequences, about 8.7% observed once, and the top ten hold around 17%. The data were taken from a study of T cells after yellow fever vaccination. This sequence was found in a man younger than 35 who received the YFV17D yellow fever vaccine. The source was PBMCs, collected on the day of the first yellow fever vaccination. The chain is built from TRBV11-1 and TRBJ2-6; tentatively, D is TRBD1 (5 bases). The CDR3 sequence is CASSRRQSGANVLTF. CDR3 sequence (DNA): TGTGCCAGCAGCCGACGACAGTCTGGGGCCAACGTCCTGACTTTC. Full variable domain (remainder filled in from reference TRBV11-1 and TRBJ2-6): EAEVAQSPRYKITEKSQAVAFWCDPISGHATLYWYRQILGQGPELLVQFQDESVVDDSQLPKDRFSAERLKGVDSTLKIQPAELGDSAMYLCASSRRQSGANVLTFGAGSRLTVL.